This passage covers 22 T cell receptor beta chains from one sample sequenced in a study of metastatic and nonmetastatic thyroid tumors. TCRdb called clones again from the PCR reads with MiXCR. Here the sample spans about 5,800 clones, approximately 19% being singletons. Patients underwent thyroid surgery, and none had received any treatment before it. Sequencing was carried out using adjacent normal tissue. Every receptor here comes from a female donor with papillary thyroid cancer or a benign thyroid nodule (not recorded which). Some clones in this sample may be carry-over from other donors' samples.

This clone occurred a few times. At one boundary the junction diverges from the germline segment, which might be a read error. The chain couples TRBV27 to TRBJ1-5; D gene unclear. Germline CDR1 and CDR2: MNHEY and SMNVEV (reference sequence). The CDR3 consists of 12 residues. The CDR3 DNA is TGTGCCAGCAGTTTACACGTAGTGCCCAAGCATTTT. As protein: CASSLHVVPKHF.

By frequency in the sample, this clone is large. CDR3 DNA sequence: TGTGCCAGCAGTCAACAGGCCCTCGCCTATAATTCACCCCTCCACTTT. Protein product: CASSQQALAYNSPLHF. This sequence joins TRBV6-1 and TRBJ1-6; possibly TRBD1 for D (5 bases). V gave up 5 bases and J gave up 2 bases, with 13 bases separating them. This CDR3 region has 16 residues. Germline loops: CDR1 MNHNS, CDR2 SASEGT.

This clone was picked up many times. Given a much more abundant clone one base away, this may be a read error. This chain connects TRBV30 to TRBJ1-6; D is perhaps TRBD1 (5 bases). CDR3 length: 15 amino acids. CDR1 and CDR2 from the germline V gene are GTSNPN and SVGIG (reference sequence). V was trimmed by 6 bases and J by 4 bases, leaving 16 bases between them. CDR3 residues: CACTPDTRYNSPLHF. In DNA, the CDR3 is TGTGCCTGTACCCCGGACACCCGATATAATTCACCCCTCCACTTT.

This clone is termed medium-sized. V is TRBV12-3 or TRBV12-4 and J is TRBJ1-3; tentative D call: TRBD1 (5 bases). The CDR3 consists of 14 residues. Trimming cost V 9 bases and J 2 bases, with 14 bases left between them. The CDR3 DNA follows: TGTGCCAGTCGCTTGACAGCCACTGGAAACACCATATATTTT. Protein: CASRLTATGNTIYF.

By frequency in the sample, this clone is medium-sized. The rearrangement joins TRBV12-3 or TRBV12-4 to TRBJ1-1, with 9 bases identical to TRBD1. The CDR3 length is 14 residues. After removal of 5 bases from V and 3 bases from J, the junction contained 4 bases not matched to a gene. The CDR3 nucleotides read TGTGCCAGCAGTGTAACAGGGGGCTACACTGAAGCTTTCTTT. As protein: CASSVTGGYTEAFF.

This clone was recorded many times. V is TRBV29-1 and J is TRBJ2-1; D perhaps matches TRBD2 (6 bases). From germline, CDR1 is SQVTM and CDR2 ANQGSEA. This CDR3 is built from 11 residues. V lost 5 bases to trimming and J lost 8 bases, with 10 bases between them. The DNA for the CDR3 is TGCAGCGTTAGTCCGGGGGATGAGCAGTTCTTC. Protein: CSVSPGDEQFF.

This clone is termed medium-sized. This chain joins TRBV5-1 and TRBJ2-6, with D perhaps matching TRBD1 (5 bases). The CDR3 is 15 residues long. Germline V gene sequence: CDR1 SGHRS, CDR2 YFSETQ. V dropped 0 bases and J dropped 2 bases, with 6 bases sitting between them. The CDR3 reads CASSLETAGANVLTF. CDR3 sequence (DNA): TGCGCCAGCAGCTTGGAGACAGCTGGGGCCAACGTCCTGACTTTC.

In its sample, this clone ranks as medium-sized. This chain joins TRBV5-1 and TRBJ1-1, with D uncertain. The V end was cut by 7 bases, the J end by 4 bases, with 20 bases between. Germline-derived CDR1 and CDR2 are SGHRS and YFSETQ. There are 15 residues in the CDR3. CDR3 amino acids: CASAILGTHGTEAFF. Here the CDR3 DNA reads TGCGCCAGCGCCATTTTGGGCACGCACGGCACTGAAGCTTTCTTT.

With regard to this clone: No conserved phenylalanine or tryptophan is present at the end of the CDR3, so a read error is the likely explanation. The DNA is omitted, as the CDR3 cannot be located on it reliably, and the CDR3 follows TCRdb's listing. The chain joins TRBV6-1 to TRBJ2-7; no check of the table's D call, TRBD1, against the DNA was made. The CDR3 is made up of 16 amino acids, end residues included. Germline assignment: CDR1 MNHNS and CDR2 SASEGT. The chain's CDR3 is CASREPAGEITYEKYS.

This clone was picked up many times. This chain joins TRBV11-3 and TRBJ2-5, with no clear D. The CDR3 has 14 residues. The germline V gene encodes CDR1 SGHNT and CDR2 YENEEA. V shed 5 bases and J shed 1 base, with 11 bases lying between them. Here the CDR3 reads CASSPFNLQETQYF. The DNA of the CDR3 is TGTGCCAGCAGCCCATTCAACCTCCAAGAGACCCAGTACTTC. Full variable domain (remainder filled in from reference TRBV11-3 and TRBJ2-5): EAGVVQSPRYKIIEKKQPVAFWCNPISGHNTLYWYLQNLGQGPELLIRYENEEAVDDSQLPKDRFSAERLKGVDSTLKIQPAELGDSAVYLCASSPFNLQETQYFGPGTRLLVL.

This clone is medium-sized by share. The CDR3 sequence: CAISDGDRFGSYEQYF. The DNA of the CDR3 is TGTGCCATCAGTGATGGGGACAGGTTTGGCTCCTACGAGCAGTACTTC. V gene TRBV10-3 combines with J gene TRBJ2-7; TRBD1 matches 8 bases. Germline V gene sequence: CDR1 ENHRY, CDR2 SYGVKD. J gave up 0 bases and V 3 bases, and 7 bases lay outside the gene matches. The CDR3 sequence is 16 residues long.

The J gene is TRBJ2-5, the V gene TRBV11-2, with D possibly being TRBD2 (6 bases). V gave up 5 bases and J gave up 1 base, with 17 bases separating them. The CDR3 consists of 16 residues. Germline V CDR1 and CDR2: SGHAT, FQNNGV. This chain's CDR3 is CASSHIFGDCQETQYF. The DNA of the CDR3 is TGTGCCAGCAGCCATATATTTGGGGACTGCCAAGAGACCCAGTACTTC.

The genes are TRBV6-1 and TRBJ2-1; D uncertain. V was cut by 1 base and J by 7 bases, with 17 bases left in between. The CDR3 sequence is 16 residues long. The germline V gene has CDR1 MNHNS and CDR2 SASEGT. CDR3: CASSEGDSPRWNEQFF. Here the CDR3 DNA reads TGTGCCAGCAGTGAAGGTGACTCCCCGAGGTGGAATGAGCAGTTCTTC.

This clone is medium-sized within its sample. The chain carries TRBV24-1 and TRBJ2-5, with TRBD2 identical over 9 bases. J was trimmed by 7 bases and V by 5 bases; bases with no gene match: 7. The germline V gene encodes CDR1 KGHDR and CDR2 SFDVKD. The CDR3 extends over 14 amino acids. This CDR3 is CATSGTSVEGTQYF. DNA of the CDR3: TGTGCCACCAGTGGGACTAGCGTCGAAGGGACCCAGTACTTC.

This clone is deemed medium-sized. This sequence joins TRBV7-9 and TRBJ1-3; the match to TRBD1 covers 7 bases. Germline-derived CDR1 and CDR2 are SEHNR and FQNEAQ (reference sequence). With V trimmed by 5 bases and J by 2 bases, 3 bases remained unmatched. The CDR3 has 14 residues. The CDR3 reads CASSRGTAGNTIYF. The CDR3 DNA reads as TGTGCCAGCAGCCGTGGGACAGCTGGAAACACCATATATTTT. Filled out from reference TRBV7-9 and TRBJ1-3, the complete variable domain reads DTGVSQNPRHKITKRGQNVTFRCDPISEHNRLYWYRQTLGQGPEFLTYFQNEAQLEKSRLLSDRFSAERPKGSFSTLEIQRTEQGDSAMYLCASSRGTAGNTIYFGEGSWLTVV.

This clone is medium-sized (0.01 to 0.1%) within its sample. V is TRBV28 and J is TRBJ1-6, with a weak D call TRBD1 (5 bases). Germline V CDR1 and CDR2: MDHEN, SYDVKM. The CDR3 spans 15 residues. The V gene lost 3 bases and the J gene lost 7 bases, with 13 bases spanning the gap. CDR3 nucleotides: TGTGCCAGCAGTTTTAGGGGCGGTGAAAATTCACCCCTCCACTTT. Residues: CASSFRGGENSPLHF.

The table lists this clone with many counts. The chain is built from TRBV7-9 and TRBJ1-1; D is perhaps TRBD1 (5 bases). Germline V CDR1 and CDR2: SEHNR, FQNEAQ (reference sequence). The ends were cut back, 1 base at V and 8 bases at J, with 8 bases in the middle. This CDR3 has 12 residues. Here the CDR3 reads CASSLVPGEAFF. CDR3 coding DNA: TGTGCCAGCAGCTTAGTACCAGGGGAAGCTTTCTTT.

The CDR3 here is CATSREVTMGSNEQFF. The DNA of the CDR3 is TGTGCCACCAGCAGAGAGGTAACGATGGGCAGCAATGAGCAGTTCTTC. This chain joins TRBV15 and TRBJ2-1, with D unresolved. V lost 0 bases and J 6 bases, leaving 15 bases between the germline ends. CDR1 is LNHNV and CDR2 is YYDKDF in the germline V gene (reference sequence). The CDR3 is 16 residues long.

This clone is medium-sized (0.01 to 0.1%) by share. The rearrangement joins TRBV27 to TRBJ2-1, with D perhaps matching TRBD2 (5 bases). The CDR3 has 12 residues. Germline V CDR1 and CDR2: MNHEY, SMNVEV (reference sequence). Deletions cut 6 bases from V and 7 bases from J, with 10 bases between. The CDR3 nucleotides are TGTGCCAGCAGCCGCGGGTTTAATGAGCAGTTCTTC. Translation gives CASSRGFNEQFF.

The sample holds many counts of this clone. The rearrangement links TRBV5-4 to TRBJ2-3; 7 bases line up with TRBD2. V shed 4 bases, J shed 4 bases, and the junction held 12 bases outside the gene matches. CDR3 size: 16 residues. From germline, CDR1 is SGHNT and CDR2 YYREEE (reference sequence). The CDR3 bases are TGTGCCAGCAGCATAGAGCGGGGCAAAACAGCAGATACGCAGTATTTT. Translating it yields CASSIERGKTADTQYF.

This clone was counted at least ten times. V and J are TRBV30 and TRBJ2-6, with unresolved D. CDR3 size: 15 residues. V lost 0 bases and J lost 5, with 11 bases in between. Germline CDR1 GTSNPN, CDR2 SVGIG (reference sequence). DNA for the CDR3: TGTGCCTGGAGTGTACCCTCGAGGTGGGCCAACGTCCTGACTTTC. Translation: CAWSVPSRWANVLTF.

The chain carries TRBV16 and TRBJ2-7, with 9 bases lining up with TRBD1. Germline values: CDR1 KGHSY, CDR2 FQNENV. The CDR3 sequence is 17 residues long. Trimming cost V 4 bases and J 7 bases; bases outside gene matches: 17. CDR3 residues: CASSPLGTGGPWEEQYF. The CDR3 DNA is TGTGCCAGCAGCCCCCTCGGTACAGGGGGCCCGTGGGAGGAGCAGTACTTC.